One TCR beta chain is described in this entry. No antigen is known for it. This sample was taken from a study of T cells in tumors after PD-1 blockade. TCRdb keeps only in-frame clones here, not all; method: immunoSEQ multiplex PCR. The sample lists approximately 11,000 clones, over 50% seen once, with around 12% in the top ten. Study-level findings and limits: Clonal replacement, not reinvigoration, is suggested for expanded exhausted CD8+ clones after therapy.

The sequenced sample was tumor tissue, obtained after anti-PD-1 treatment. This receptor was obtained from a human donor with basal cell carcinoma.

DNA of the CDR3: TGTGCCAGCAGTTACTCTGCCTACGAGCAGTACTTC. Its translation: CASSYSAYEQYF. The gene calls are TRBV6-2 or TRBV6-3 and TRBJ2-7; D remains unclear. Germline V gene data show CDR1 as MNHEY and CDR2 as SVGEGT. Trimming stripped 0 bases from V and 2 bases from J, with 2 bases between. The CDR3 loop spans 12 amino acids.